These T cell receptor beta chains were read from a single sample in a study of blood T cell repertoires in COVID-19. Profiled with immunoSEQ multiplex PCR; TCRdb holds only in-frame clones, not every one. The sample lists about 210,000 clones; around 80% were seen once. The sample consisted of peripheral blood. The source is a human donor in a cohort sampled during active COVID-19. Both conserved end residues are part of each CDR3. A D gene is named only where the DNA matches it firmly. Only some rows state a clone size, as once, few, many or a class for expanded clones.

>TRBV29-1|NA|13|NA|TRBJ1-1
TGCAGCGCCCCTAAGGACCCGGGAGATGAAGCTTTCTTT
CSAPKDPGDEAFF
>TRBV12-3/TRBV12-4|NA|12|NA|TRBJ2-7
TGTGCCAGCAGTTTAGTCCTCTACGAGCAGTACTTC
CASSLVLYEQYF
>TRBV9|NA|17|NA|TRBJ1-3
TGTGCCAGCAGCGTAGACCACAGCAGGGCTCGGGGAAACACCATATATTTT
CASSVDHSRARGNTIYF
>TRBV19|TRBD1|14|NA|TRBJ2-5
TGTGCCAGTAGTATCAGGGGGTCCCGAGAGACCCAGTACTTC
CASSIRGSRETQYF
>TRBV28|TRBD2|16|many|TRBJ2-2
TGTGCCAGCAGTCTCGGACTAGCGGGTAACACCGGGGAGCTGTTTTTT
CASSLGLAGNTGELFF
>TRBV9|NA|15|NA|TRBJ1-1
TGTGCCAGCAGCGTCGCTTGGGGCGGGAACACTGAAGCTTTCTTT
CASSVAWGGNTEAFF
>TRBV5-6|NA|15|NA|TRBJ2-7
TGTGCCAGCAGTTCGAACAGGGCAGGGCCCTACGAGCAGTACTTC
CASSSNRAGPYEQYF
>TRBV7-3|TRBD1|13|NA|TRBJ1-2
TGTGCCAGCAGCCAGACAGGGGGATATGGCTACACCTTC
CASSQTGGYGYTF
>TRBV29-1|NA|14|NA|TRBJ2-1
TGCAGCGTGGAAAAGCGGGCGGCCCACAATGAGCAGTTCTTC
CSVEKRAAHNEQFF
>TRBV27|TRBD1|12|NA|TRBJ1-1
TGTGCCAGCAGTTTTATTGGACAGGGAACTTTCTTT
CASSFIGQGTFF
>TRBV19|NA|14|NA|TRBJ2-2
TGTGCCAGTAGTCTCGACAGCAACACCGGGGAGCTGTTTTTT
CASSLDSNTGELFF
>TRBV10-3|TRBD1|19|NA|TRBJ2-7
TGTGCCATCAGTGGGAGGGCAGGGGGCGACCCAACGGGGGTTTACGAGCAGTACTTC
CAISGRAGGDPTGVYEQYF
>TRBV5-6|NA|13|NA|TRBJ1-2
TGTGCCAGCAGCTTGGCCTCGGACTATGGCTACACCTTC
CASSLASDYGYTF
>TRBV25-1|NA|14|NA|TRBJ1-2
TGTGCCAGCAGTGAACCGGGTGATGGCTATGGCTACACCTTC
CASSEPGDGYGYTF
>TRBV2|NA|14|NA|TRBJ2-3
TGTGCCAGCAGTGAAGGGTGGCCTTCGGGTACGCAGTATTTT
CASSEGWPSGTQYF
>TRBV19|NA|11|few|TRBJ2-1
TGTGCCAGTTCCAGGTTCGATGAGCAGTTCTTC
CASSRFDEQFF
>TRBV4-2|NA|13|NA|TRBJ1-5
TGTGCCAGCAGCCAAGATCCCGGTCAGCCCCAGCATTTT
CASSQDPGQPQHF
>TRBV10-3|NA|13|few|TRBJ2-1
TGTGCCACAGGAGAAGGAGGCTACAATGAGCAGTTCTTC
CATGEGGYNEQFF
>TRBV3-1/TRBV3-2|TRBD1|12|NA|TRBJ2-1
TGTGCCAGCAGCCAAGATCACAGGGGGAAGTTCTTC
CASSQDHRGKFF
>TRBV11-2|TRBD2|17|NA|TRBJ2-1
TGTGCCAGCAGTTTCTCTCGGACTAGCGGGATTGACAATGAGCAGTTCTTC
CASSFSRTSGIDNEQFF
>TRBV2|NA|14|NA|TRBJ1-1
TGTGCCAGCAGTGATCGCGCTCCGAACACTGAAGCTTTCTTT
CASSDRAPNTEAFF
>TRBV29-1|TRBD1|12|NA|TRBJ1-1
TGCAGCGAGACGGGACAGGGGGCGGGAGCTTTCTTT
CSETGQGAGAFF
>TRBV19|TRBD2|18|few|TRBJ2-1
TGTGCCAGTAGTATAGGGCTAAGCGGGAGAAGCTCCTACAATGAGCAGTTCTTC
CASSIGLSGRSSYNEQFF
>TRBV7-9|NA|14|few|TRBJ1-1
TGTGCCAGCCTCTCGTCGTCGACGGACATAGAAGCTTTCTTT
CASLSSSTDIEAFF
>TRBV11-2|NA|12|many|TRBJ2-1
TGTGCCAGCAGCCACAGGGTCAATGAGCAGTTCTTC
CASSHRVNEQFF
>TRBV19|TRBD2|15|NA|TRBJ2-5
TGTGCCAGTAGCCCCGAGCGGGGGAACCAAGAGACCCAGTACTTC
CASSPERGNQETQYF
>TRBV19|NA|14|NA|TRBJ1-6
TGTGCCAGTAGTATAAGAGACAGGAATTCACCCCTCCACTTT
CASSIRDRNSPLHF
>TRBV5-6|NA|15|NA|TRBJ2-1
TGTGCCAGTAATAATCGGGAGAAGTCCTACAATGAGCAGTTCTTC
CASNNREKSYNEQFF
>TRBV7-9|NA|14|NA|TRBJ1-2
TGTGCCAGCACCCCTCTTGCAGGGGACTATGGCTACACCTTC
CASTPLAGDYGYTF
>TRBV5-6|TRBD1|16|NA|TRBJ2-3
TGTGCCAGCAGCTTGGGTCAGGGGGCACGCACAGATACGCAGTATTTT
CASSLGQGARTDTQYF
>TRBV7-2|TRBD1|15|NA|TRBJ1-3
TGTGCCAGCAGCTCGGACAGGGTCTACGGAAACACCATATATTTT
CASSSDRVYGNTIYF
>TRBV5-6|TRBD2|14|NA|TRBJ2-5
TGTGCCAGCAGCTTGGGGGCTAGCGGTGAGACCCAGTACTTC
CASSLGASGETQYF
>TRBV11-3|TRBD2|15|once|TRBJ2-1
TGTGCCAGCAGCTTAGGCCCTAGCGGGAGCGACGAGCAGTTCTTC
CASSLGPSGSDEQFF
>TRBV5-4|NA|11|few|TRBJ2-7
TGTGCCAGCAGCTTGATAGACGAGCAGTACTTC
CASSLIDEQYF
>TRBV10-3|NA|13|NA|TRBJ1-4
TGTGCCATCAGGGGGGACAAAAATGAAAAACTGTTTTTT
CAIRGDKNEKLFF
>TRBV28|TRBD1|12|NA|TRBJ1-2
TGTGCCAGCAGTTACAGGGGAACGGGCTACACCTTC
CASSYRGTGYTF
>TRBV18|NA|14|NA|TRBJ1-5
TGTGCCAGCTCGCCAGGCAGGGATCGGCAGCCCCAGCATTTT
CASSPGRDRQPQHF
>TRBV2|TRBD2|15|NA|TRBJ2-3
TGTGCCAGCAAAGGGACTAGCGGGTCAACAGATACGCAGTATTTT
CASKGTSGSTDTQYF
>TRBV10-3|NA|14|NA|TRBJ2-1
TGTGCCATCAGACGGGACTGGAGATACAATGAGCAGTTCTTC
CAIRRDWRYNEQFF
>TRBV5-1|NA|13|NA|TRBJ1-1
TGCGCCAGCAGCTGGCAGGGTCACACTGAAGCTTTCTTT
CASSWQGHTEAFF
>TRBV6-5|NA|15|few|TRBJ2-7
TGTGCCAGCAGTTACTCCCCGGGGGTAGCCTACGAGCAGTACTTC
CASSYSPGVAYEQYF
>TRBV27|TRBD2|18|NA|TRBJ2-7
TGCGCCAGCAGTATCGCTCACCCCACTAGCGGGAGATCCTACGAGCAGTACTTC
CASSIAHPTSGRSYEQYF
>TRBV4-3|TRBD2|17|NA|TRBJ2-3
TGCGCCAGCAGCCAAGTTATCGGGGGACTAGCGGGGCAGACGCAGTATTTT
CASSQVIGGLAGQTQYF
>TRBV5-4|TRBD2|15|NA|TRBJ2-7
TGTGCCAGCAGCTTGGGGCTAGCGGGAACGTCCGAGCAGTACTTC
CASSLGLAGTSEQYF
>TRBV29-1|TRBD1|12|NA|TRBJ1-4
TGCAGCGTTGAGACAGGGAGAGAAAAACTGTTTTTT
CSVETGREKLFF